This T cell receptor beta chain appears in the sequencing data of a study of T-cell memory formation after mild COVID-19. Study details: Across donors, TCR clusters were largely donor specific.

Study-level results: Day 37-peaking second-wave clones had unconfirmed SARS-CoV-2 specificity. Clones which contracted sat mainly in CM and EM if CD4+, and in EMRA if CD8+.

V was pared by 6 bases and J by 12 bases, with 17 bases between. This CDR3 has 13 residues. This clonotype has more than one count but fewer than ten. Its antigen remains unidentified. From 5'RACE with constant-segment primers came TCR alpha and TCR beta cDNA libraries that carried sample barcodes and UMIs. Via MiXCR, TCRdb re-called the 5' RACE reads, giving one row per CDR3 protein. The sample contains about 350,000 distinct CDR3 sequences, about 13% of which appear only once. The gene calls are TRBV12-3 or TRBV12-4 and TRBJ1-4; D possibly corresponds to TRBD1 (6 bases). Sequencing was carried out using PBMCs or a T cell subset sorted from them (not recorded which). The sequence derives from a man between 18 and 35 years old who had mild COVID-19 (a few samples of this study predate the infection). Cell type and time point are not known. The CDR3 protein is CASSTYRAQELFF. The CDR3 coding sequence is TGTGCCAGCAGCACATACAGGGCTCAGGAACTGTTTTTT.